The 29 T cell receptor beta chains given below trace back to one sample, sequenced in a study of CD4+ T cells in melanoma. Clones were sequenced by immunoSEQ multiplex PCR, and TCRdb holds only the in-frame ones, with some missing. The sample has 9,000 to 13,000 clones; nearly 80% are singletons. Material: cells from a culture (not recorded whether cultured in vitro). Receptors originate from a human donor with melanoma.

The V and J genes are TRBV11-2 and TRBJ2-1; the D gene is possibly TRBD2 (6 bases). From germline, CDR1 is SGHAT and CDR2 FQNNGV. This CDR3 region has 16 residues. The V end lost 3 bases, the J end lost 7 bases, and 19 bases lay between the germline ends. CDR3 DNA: TGTGCCAGCAGCTTCCCAGGGAAATCGGGAGAAAATGAGCAGTTCTTC. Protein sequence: CASSFPGKSGENEQFF.

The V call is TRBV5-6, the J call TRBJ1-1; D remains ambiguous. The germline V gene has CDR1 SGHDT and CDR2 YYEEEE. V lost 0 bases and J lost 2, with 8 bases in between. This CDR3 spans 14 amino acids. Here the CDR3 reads CASSLAGGNTEAFF. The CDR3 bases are TGTGCCAGCAGCTTGGCTGGCGGAAACACTGAAGCTTTCTTT.

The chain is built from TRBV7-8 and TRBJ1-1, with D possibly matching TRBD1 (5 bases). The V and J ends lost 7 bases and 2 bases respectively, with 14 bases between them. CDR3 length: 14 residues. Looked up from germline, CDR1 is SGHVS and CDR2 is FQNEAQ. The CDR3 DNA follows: TGTGCCAGCACCGTGGGGGAGCTAAACACTGAAGCTTTCTTT. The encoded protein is CASTVGELNTEAFF.

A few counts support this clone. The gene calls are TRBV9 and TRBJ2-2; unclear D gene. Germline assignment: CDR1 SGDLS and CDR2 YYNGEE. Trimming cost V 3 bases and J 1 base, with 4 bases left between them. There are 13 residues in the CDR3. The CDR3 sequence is CASSDLNTGELFF. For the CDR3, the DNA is TGTGCCAGCAGCGACCTGAACACCGGGGAGCTGTTTTTT.

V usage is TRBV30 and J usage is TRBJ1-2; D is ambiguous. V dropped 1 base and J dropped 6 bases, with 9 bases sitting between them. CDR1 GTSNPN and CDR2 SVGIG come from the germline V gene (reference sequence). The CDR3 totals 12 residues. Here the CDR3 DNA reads TGTGCCTGGAGTGGGCCTCGAGATGGCTACACCTTC. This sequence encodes CAWSGPRDGYTF. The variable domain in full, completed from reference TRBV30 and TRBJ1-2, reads SQTIHQWPATLVQPVGSPLSLECTVEGTSNPNLYWYRQAAGRGLQLLFYSVGIGQISSEVPQNLSASRPQDRQFILSSKKLLLSDSGFYLCAWSGPRDGYTFGSGTRLTVV.

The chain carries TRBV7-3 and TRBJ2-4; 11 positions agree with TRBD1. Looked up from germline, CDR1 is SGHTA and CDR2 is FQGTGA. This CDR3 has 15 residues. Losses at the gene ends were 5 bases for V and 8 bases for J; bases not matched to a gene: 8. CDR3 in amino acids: CASSRGQGVADIQYF. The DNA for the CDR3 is TGTGCCAGCAGCAGGGGACAGGGGGTTGCAGACATTCAGTACTTC.

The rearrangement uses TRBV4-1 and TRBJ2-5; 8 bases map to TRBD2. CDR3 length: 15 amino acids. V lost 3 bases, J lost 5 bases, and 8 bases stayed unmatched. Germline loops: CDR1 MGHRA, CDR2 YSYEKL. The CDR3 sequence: CASSHIGGGRETQYF. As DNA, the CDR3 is TGCGCCAGCAGCCATATCGGGGGGGGCCGGGAGACCCAGTACTTC.

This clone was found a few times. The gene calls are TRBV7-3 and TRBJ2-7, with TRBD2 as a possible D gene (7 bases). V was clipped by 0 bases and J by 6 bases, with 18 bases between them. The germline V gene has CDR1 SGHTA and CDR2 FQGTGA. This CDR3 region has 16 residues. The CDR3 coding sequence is TGTGCCAGCAGCTTAACGGGGGGGCCATCGCGGGGCGAGCAGTACTTC. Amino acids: CASSLTGGPSRGEQYF.

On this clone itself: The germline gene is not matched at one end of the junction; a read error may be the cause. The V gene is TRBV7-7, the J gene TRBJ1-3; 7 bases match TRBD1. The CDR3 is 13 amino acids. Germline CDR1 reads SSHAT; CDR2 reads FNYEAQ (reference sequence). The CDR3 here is CASSEGRGNTIYF. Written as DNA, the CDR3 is TGTGCTAGCAGCGAAGGCAGGGGGAACACCATATATTTT.

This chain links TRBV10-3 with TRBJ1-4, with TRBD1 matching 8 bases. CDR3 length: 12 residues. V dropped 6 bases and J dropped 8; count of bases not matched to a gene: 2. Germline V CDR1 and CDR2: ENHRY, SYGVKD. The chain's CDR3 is CAISDRGEKLFF. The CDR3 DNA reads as TGTGCCATCAGCGACAGGGGCGAAAAACTGTTTTTT.

The CDR3 region has the DNA TGCGCCAGCAGCTTGACAGGGAATAGGAAAGATACGCAGTATTTT. Translating gives CASSLTGNRKDTQYF. The chain employs TRBV5-1 and TRBJ2-3; perhaps TRBD1 as D (6 bases). The V end was cut by 1 base, the J end by 5 bases, with 14 bases between. The CDR3 is made up of 15 amino acids. In germline, CDR1 is SGHRS, CDR2 YFSETQ. The variable domain in full, with the rest retrieved from reference TRBV5-1 and TRBJ2-3, is KAGVTQTPRYLIKTRGQQVTLSCSPISGHRSVSWYQQTPGQGLQFLFEYFSETQRNKGNFPGRFSGRQFSNSRSEMNVSTLELGDSALYLCASSLTGNRKDTQYFGPGTRLTVL.

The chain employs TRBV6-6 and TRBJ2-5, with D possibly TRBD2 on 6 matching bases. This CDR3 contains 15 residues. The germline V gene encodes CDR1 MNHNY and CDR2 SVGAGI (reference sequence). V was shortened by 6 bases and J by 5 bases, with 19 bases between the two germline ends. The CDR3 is CASRPTRRHRETQYF. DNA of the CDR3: TGTGCCAGCAGGCCGACTAGGAGACACAGGGAGACCCAGTACTTC.

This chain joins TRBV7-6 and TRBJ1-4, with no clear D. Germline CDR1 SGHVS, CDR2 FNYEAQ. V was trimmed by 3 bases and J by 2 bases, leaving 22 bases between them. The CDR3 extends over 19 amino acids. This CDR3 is CASSLGPTKSSRTNEKLFF. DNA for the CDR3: TGTGCCAGCAGCTTGGGCCCGACGAAGAGCTCTCGGACTAATGAAAAACTGTTTTTT.

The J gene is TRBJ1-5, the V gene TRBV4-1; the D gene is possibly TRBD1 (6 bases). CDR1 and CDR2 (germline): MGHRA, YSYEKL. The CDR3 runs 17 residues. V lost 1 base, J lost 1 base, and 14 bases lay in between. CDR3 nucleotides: TGCGCCAGCAGCCAAGTCCCTGGACAGCCGAGCAATCAGCCCCAGCATTTT. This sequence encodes CASSQVPGQPSNQPQHF.

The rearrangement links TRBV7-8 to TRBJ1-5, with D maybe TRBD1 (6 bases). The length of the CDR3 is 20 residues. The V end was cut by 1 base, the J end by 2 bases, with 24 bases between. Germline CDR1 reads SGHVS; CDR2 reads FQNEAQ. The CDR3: CASSLGGRGTYSSGNQPQHF. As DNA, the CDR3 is TGTGCCAGCAGCTTAGGGGGCAGGGGAACCTACTCGAGTGGCAATCAGCCCCAGCATTTT.

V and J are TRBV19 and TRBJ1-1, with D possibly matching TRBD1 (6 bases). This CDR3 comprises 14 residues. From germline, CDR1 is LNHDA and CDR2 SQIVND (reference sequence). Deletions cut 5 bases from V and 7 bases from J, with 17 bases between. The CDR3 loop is CASSPSGGRGEAFF. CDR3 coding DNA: TGTGCCAGTAGTCCCTCTGGGGGGCGGGGTGAAGCTTTCTTT.

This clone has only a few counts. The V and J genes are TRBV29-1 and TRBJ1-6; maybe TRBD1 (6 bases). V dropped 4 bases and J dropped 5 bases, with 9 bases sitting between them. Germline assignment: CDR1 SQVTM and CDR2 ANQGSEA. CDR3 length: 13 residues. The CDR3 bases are TGCAGCGTTGGGAACAGGGATAATTCACCCCTCCACTTT. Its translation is CSVGNRDNSPLHF.

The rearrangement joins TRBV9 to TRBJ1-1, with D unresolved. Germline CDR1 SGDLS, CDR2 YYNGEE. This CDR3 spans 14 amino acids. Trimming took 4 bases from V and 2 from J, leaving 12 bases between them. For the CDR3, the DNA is TGTGCCAGCAGCTTAGACACAAGAAACACTGAAGCTTTCTTT. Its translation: CASSLDTRNTEAFF.

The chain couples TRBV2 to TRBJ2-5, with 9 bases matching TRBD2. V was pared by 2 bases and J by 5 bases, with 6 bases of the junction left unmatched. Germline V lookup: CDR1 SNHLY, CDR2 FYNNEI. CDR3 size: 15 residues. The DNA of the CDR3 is TGTGCCAGCAGTGAAATTAGCGGGGGACGGGAGACCCAGTACTTC. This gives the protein CASSEISGGRETQYF.

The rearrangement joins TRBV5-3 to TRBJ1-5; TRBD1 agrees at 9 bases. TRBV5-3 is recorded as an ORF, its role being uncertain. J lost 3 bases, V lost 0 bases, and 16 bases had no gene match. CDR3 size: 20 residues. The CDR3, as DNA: TGTGCCAGAAGCTTGGACAGGGGGCGAATGACCCCTCGCTTCAATCAGCCCCAGCATTTT. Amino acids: CARSLDRGRMTPRFNQPQHF.

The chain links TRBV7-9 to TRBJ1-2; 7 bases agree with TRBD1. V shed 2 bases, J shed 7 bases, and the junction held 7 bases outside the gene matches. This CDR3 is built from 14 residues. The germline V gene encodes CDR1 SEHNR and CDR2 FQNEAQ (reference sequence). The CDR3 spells CASSLQGGKRGYTF. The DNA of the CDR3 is TGTGCCAGCAGCTTACAGGGGGGAAAACGTGGCTACACCTTC.

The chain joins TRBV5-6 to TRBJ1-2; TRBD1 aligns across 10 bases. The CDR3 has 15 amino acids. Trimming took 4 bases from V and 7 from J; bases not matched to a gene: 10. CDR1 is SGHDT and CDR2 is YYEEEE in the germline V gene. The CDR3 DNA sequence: TGTGCCAGCAGCCCGGTGGGACAGGGGTTCGGTGGCTACACCTTC. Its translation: CASSPVGQGFGGYTF.

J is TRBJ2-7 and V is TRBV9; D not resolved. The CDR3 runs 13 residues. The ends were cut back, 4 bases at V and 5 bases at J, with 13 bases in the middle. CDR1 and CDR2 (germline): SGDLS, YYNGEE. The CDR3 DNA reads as TGTGCCAGCAGCCCCGCCCGGAAGGACGAGCAGTACTTC. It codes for CASSPARKDEQYF.

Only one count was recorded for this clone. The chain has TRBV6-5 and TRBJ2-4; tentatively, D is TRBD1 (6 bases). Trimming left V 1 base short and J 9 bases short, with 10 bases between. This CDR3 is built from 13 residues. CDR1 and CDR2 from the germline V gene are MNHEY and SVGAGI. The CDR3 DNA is TGTGCCAGCAGTTACTGGCTAGGGGGCATTCAGTACTTC. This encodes CASSYWLGGIQYF.

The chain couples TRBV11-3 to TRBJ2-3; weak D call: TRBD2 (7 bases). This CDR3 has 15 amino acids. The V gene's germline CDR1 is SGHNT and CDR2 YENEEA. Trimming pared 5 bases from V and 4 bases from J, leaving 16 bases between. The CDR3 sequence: CASSGGGPSADTQYF. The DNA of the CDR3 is TGTGCCAGCAGCGGGGGGGGGCCCTCGGCAGATACGCAGTATTTT.

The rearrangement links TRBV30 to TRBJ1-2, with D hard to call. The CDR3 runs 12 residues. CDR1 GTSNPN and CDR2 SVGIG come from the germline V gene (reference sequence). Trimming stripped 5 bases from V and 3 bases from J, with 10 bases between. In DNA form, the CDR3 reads TGTGCCTGGGTTAAGGGCTACTATGGCTACACCTTC. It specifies CAWVKGYYGYTF.

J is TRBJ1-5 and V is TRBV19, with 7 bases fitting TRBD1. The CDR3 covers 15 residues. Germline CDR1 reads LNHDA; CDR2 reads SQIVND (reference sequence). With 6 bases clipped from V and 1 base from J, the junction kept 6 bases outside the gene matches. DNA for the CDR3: TGTGCCAGTAGAGGGGCGGGACAGAGCAATCAGCCCCAGCATTTT. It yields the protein CASRGAGQSNQPQHF.

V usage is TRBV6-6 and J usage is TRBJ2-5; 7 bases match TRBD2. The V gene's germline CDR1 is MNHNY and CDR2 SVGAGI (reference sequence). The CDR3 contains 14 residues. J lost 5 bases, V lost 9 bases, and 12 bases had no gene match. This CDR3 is CASSRLAGRETQYF. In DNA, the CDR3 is TGTGCCAGTTCCCGACTAGCCGGGAGGGAGACCCAGTACTTC.

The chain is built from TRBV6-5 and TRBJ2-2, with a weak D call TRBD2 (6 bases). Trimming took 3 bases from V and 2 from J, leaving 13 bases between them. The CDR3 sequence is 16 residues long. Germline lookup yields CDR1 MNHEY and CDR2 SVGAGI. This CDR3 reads CASSYLWGVNTGELFF. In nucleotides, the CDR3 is TGTGCCAGCAGTTATTTGTGGGGGGTAAACACCGGGGAGCTGTTTTTT.